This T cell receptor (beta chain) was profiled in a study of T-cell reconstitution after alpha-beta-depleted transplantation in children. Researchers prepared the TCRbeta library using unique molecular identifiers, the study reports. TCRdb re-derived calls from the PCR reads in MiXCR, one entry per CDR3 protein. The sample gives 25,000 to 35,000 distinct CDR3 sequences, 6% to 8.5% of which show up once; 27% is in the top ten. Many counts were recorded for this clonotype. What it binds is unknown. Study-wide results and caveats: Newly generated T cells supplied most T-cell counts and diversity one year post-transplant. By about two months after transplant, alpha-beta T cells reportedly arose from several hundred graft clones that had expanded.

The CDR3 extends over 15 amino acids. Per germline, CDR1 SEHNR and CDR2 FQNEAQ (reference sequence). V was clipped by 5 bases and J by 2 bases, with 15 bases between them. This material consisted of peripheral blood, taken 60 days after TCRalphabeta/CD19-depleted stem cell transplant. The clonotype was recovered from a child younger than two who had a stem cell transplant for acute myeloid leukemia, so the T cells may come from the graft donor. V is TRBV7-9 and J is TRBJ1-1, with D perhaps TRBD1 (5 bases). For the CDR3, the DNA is TGTGCCAGCAGCCGGTCCCCGGGGGATAACACTGAAGCTTTCTTT. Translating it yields CASSRSPGDNTEAFF.